One and the same sample provided the 15 T cell receptor beta chains below, sequenced in a study of blood T cell repertoires in COVID-19. Sequenced by immunoSEQ multiplex PCR; TCRdb stores in-frame clones only, minus some. The data hold around 250,000 clones, with 70% to 90% observed a single time. Material: peripheral blood. The receptor source for this set is a human donor in a cohort sampled during active COVID-19.

This clone came up a few times. The identical CDR3 is also encoded by other nucleotide sequences in the sample. V gene TRBV7-9 combines with J gene TRBJ2-7; D is undetermined. Trimming left V 2 bases short and J 3 bases short, with 2 bases between. CDR1 and CDR2 from the germline V gene are SEHNR and FQNEAQ (reference sequence). The CDR3 sequence is 11 residues long. CDR3 coding DNA: TGTGCCAGCAGCTTACTCTACGAGCAGTACTTC. It is translated as CASSLLYEQYF.

The CDR3 bases are TGTGCCACACGGGCTAGCGGGGGAGATACGCAGTATTTT. It yields the protein CATRASGGDTQYF. The V call is TRBV6-5, the J call TRBJ2-3; 10 nucleotides agree with TRBD2. With V trimmed by 10 bases and J by 5 bases, 6 bases remained unmatched. Per germline, CDR1 MNHEY and CDR2 SVGAGI. This CDR3 region has 13 residues.

CDR3 region: CASSPGDRYYGYTF. The CDR3 coding sequence is TGCGCCAGCAGCCCCGGGGACAGATACTATGGCTACACCTTC. This chain uses TRBV5-1 with TRBJ1-2; 7 bases match TRBD1. The CDR3 runs to 14 residues. Unmatched junction bases numbered 6, after V lost 4 bases and J lost 3 bases. Germline lookup yields CDR1 SGHRS and CDR2 YFSETQ.

This clone was seen only once. This chain joins TRBV18 and TRBJ2-2; 8 bases match TRBD1. The V and J ends lost 3 bases and 3 bases, in that order; junction bases with no gene match: 9. Germline values: CDR1 KGHSH, CDR2 LQKENI. This CDR3 comprises 17 residues. In DNA form, the CDR3 reads TGTGCCAGCTCACCTATCCAGGGGGCGCCCGACACCGGGGAGCTGTTTTTT. It is translated as CASSPIQGAPDTGELFF.

V usage is TRBV7-6 and J usage is TRBJ1-4; D may be TRBD1 (5 bases). The CDR3 covers 15 residues. Trimming removed 3 bases from V and 5 bases from J, with 13 bases in between. Looked up from germline, CDR1 is SGHVS and CDR2 is FNYEAQ. CDR3 amino acids: CASSFIDSPNEKLFF. CDR3 sequence (DNA): TGTGCCAGCAGCTTTATCGACAGCCCCAATGAAAAACTGTTTTTT.

The chain combines TRBV11-3 with TRBJ2-7; perhaps TRBD2 as D (5 bases). CDR1 is SGHNT and CDR2 is YENEEA in the germline V gene. Trimming took off 0 bases at V and 6 bases at J, with 9 bases between the two ends. The CDR3 has 13 amino acids. CDR3 sequence: CASSLEARGEQYF. CDR3 nucleotides: TGTGCCAGCAGCTTAGAGGCCCGGGGCGAGCAGTACTTC. Together with reference TRBV11-3 and TRBJ2-7, the CDR3 gives the full variable domain: EAGVVQSPRYKIIEKKQPVAFWCNPISGHNTLYWYLQNLGQGPELLIRYENEEAVDDSQLPKDRFSAERLKGVDSTLKIQPAELGDSAVYLCASSLEARGEQYFGPGTRLTVT.

This clone was observed a few times. The V gene is TRBV18, the J gene TRBJ2-1, with a weak D call TRBD2 (5 bases). Between the trimmed V and J ends, which lost 6 bases and 0 bases, there was a span of 12 bases. From germline, CDR1 is KGHSH and CDR2 LQKENI. The CDR3 is made up of 15 amino acids. The DNA for the CDR3 is TGTGCCAGCTCGGCAGCGGCCGGCTCCTACAATGAGCAGTTCTTC. It specifies CASSAAAGSYNEQFF.

In this sample, this clone turned up once. The chain employs TRBV6-6 and TRBJ1-1, with 12 bases identical to TRBD1. The CDR3 extends over 15 amino acids. V lost 8 bases, J lost 4 bases, and 8 bases stayed unmatched. Germline V CDR1 and CDR2: MNHNY, SVGAGI (reference sequence). The DNA of the CDR3 is TGTGCCAGCGGGGGGACAGGGGGCTGGAGCACTGAAGCTTTCTTT. It is translated as CASGGTGGWSTEAFF.

This chain connects TRBV4-3 to TRBJ2-7; D is undetermined. Trimming removed 0 bases at V and 8 bases at J, with 8 bases between. The V gene's germline CDR1 is LGHNA and CDR2 YSLEER. CDR3 length equals 12 residues. The CDR3: CASSQDSVKQYF. The CDR3 DNA reads as TGCGCCAGCAGCCAAGATTCGGTGAAGCAGTACTTC.

The CDR3 sequence is CASSPGTSGSYEQYF. The CDR3, as DNA: TGCGCCAGCAGCCCAGGGACTAGCGGGAGCTACGAGCAGTACTTC. This chain connects TRBV4-3 to TRBJ2-7, with 14 bases fitting TRBD2. Per the germline V gene, CDR1 is LGHNA and CDR2 is YSLEER. The CDR3 is 15 residues long. Germline trimming cut 4 bases from V and 3 bases from J; bases unmatched to any gene: 2.

The rearrangement uses TRBV6-5 and TRBJ1-3, with D perhaps TRBD1 (5 bases). The V end was cut by 0 bases, the J end by 0 bases, with 9 bases between. There are 16 residues in the CDR3. Germline assignment: CDR1 MNHEY and CDR2 SVGAGI. The CDR3, as DNA: TGTGCCAGCAGTTACTCAAGAGACAGCTCTGGAAACACCATATATTTT. Translated: CASSYSRDSSGNTIYF.

The rearrangement uses TRBV6-2 or TRBV6-3 and TRBJ2-1, with D perhaps TRBD1 (6 bases). Germline CDR1 reads MNHEY; CDR2 reads SVGEGT. V shed 4 bases and J shed 1 base, with 11 bases lying between them. The CDR3 totals 15 residues. Here the CDR3 reads CASSFHQGSYNEQFF. CDR3 DNA: TGTGCCAGCAGTTTCCATCAGGGGTCCTACAATGAGCAGTTCTTC.

This clone was seen only once. CDR3 DNA: TGTGCCAGCAGCCGGGGCGCCAACTATGGCTACACCTTC. It translates to CASSRGANYGYTF. The chain is built from TRBV14 and TRBJ1-2; D is perhaps TRBD1 (5 bases). Germline CDR1 reads SGHDN; CDR2 reads FVKESK. The CDR3 is 13 amino acids. V was pared by 4 bases and J by 2 bases, with 8 bases between.

This chain joins TRBV7-2 and TRBJ2-7; the D is unclear. The V gene lost 3 bases and the J gene lost 2 bases, with 8 bases spanning the gap. The CDR3 consists of 13 residues. Germline CDR1 reads SGHTA; CDR2 reads FQGNSA. The chain's CDR3 is CASSLMRTYEQYF. CDR3 nucleotide sequence: TGTGCCAGCAGCTTGATGCGGACCTACGAGCAGTACTTC.

This clone was seen a few times. Distinct nucleotide sequences in the sample also encode this CDR3. The CDR3 reads CASSPGGNYGYTF. DNA for the CDR3: TGTGCCAGCTCACCGGGGGGAAACTATGGCTACACCTTC. The chain is built from TRBV18 and TRBJ1-2; possible D gene TRBD1, 5 bases. Germline V gives CDR1 KGHSH, CDR2 LQKENI. Trimming removed 3 bases from V and 2 bases from J, with 7 bases in between. This CDR3 contains 13 residues.